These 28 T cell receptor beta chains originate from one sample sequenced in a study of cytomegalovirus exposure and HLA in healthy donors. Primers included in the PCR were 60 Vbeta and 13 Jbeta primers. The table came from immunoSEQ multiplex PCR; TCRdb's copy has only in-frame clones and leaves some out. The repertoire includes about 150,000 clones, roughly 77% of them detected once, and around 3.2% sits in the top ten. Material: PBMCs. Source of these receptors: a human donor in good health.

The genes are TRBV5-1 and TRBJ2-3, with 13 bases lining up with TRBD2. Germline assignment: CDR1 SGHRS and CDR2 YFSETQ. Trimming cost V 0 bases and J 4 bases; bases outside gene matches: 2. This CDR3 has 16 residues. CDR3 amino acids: CASSLATSGGADTQYF. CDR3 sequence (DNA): TGCGCCAGCAGCTTGGCCACTAGCGGGGGGGCAGATACGCAGTATTTT.

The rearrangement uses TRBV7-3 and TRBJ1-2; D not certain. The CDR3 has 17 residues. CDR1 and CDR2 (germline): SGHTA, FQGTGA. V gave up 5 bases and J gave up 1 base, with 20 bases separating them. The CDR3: CASSQTGVGRVNYGYTF. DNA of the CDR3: TGTGCCAGCAGCCAGACTGGCGTTGGCAGAGTTAACTATGGCTACACCTTC.

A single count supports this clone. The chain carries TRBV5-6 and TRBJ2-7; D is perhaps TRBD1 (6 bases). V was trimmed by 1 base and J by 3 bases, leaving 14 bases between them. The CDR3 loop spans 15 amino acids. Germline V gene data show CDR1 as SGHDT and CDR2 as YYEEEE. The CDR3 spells CASSLTGQLDYEQYF. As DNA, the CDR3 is TGTGCCAGCAGCTTGACTGGACAGTTAGACTACGAGCAGTACTTC.

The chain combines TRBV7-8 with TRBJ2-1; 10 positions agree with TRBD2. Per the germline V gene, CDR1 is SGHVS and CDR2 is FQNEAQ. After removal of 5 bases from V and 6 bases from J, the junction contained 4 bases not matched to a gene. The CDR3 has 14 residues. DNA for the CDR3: TGTGCCAGCAGCATCAGACTAGCGGGCAATGAGCAGTTCTTC. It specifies CASSIRLAGNEQFF.

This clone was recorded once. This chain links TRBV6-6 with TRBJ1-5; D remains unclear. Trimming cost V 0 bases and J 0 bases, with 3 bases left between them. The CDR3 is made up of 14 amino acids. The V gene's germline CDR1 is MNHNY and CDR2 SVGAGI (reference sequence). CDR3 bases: TGTGCCAGCAGTTACTCCGGTAGCAATCAGCCCCAGCATTTT. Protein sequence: CASSYSGSNQPQHF.

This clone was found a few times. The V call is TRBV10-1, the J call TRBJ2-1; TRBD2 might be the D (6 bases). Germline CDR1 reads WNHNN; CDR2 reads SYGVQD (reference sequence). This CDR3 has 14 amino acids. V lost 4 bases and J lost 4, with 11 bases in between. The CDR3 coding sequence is TGCGCCAGCAGTGTATCCGGGGGATACAATGAGCAGTTCTTC. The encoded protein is CASSVSGGYNEQFF.

CDR3 nucleotides: TGTGCCAGCAGCTTGGACAGTCATAGCAATCAGCCCCAGCATTTT. Its protein product is CASSLDSHSNQPQHF. The rearrangement links TRBV5-8 to TRBJ1-5; no reliable D call. V lost 0 bases and J 0 bases, leaving 7 bases between the germline ends. The CDR3 loop spans 15 amino acids. Germline CDR1 and CDR2: SGHTS and YDEGEE.

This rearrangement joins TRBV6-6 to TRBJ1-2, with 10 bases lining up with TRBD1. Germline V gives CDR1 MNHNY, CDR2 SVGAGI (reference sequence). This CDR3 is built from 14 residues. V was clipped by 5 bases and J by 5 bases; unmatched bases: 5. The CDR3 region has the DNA TGTGCCAGCAGTCGACAGGGGGCTGGGTATGGCTACACCTTC. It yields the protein CASSRQGAGYGYTF.

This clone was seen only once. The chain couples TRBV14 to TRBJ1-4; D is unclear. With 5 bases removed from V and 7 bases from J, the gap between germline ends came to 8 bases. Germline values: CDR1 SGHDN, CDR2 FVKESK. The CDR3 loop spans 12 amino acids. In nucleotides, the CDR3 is TGTGCCAGCAGCTATAGGAGTGAAAAACTGTTTTTT. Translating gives CASSYRSEKLFF.

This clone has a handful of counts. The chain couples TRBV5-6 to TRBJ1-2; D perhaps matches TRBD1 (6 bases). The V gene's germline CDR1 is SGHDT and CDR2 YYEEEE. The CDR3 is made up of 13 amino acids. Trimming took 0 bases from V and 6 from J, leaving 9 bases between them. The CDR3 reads CASSLAGAHGYTF. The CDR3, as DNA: TGTGCCAGCAGCTTGGCAGGGGCGCATGGCTACACCTTC.

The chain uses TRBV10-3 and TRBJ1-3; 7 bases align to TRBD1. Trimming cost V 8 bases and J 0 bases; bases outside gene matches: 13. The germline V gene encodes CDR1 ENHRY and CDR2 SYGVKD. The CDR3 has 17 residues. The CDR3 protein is CAISSPTGSGSGNTIYF. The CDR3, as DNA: TGTGCCATCTCTTCCCCGACAGGGAGCGGCTCTGGAAACACCATATATTTT.

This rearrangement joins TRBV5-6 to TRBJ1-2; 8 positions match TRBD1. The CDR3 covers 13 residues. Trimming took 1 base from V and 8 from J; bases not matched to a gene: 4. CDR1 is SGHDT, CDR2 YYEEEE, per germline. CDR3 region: CASSLQGAEGYTF. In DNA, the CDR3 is TGTGCCAGCAGCTTGCAGGGGGCGGAAGGCTACACCTTC.

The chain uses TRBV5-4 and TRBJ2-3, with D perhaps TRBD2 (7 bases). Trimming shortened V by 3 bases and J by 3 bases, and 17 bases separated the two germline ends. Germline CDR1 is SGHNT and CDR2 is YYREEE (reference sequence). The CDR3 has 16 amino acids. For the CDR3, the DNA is TGTGCCAGCAGCTGGAAGGGGGGGAGGGCTACAGATACGCAGTATTTT. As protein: CASSWKGGRATDTQYF.

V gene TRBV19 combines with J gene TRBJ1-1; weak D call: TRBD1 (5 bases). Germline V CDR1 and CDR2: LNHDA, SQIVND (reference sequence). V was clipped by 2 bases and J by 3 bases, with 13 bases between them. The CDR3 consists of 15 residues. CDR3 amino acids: CASSITPGRYTEAFF. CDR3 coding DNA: TGTGCCAGTAGTATAACTCCAGGGAGGTACACTGAAGCTTTCTTT. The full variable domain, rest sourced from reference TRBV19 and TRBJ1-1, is DGGITQSPKYLFRKEGQNVTLSCEQNLNHDAMYWYRQDPGQGLRLIYYSQIVNDFQKGDIAEGYSVSREKKESFPLTVTSAQKNPTAFYLCASSITPGRYTEAFFGQGTRLTVV.

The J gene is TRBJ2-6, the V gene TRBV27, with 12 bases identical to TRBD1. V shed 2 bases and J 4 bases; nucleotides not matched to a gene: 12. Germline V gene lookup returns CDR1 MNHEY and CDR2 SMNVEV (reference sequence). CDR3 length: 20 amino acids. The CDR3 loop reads CASSLRSPGQGARGANVLTF. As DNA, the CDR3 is TGTGCCAGCAGTTTAAGGTCCCCGGGACAGGGGGCGCGAGGGGCCAACGTCCTGACTTTC.

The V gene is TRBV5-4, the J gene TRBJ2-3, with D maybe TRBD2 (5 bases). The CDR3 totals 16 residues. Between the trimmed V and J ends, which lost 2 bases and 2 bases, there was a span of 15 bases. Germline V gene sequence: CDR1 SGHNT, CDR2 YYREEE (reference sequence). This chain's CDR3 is CASSLGLAANTDTQYF. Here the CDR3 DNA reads TGTGCCAGCAGCTTAGGGCTAGCCGCCAACACAGATACGCAGTATTTT.

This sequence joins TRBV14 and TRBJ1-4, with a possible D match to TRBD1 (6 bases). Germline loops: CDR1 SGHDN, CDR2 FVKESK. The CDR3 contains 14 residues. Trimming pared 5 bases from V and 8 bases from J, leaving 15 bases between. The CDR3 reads CASSSRGGDEKLFF. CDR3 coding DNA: TGTGCCAGCAGCTCAAGGGGGGGCGACGAAAAACTGTTTTTT.

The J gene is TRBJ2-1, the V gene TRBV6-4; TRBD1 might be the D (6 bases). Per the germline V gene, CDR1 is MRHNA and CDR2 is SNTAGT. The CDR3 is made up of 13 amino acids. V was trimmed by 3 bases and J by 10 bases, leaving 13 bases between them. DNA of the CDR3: TGTGCCAGCAGTGAATCTACCCAGGGGGAGCAGTTCTTC. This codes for CASSESTQGEQFF.

As DNA, the CDR3 is TGCGCCAGCAGCCAAGTCAGATTTCGGGGGGGCCTTTACACCGGGGAGCTGTTTTTT. Encoded protein: CASSQVRFRGGLYTGELFF. The chain combines TRBV4-1 with TRBJ2-2, with 8 nucleotides matching TRBD2. Germline CDR1 is MGHRA and CDR2 is YSYEKL. V trimming: 1 base; J trimming: 3 bases; junction bases outside the gene matches: 13. This CDR3 is 19 amino acids long.

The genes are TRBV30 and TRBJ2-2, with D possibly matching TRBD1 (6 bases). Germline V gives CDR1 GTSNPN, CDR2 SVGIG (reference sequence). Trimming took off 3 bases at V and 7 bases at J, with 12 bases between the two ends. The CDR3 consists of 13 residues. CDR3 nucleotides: TGTGCCTGGAGGTGGGGGCTCAGCGGGGAGCTGTTTTTT. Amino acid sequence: CAWRWGLSGELFF.

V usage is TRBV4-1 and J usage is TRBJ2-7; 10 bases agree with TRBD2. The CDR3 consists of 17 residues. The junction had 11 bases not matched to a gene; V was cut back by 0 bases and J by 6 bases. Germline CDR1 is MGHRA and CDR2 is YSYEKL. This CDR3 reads CASSQDFGASGRGEQYF. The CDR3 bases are TGCGCCAGCAGCCAAGATTTCGGGGCTAGCGGGAGAGGCGAGCAGTACTTC.

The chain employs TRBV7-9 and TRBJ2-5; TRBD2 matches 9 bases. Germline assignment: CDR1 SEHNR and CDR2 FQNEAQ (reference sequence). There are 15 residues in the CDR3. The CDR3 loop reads CSSIKRGAAGETQYF. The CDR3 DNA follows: TGTTCCTCAATAAAGCGGGGGGCGGCGGGTGAGACCCAGTACTTC.

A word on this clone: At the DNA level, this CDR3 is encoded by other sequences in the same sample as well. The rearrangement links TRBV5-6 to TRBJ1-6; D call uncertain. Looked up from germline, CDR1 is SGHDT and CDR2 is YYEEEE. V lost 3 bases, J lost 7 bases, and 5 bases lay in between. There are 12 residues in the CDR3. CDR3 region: CASSSSNSPLHF. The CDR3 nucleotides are TGTGCCAGCAGCTCAAGCAATTCACCCCTCCACTTT.

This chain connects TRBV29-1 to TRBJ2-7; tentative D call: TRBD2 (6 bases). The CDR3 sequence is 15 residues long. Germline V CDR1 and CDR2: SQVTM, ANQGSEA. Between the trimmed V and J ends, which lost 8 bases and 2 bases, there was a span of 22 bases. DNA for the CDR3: TGCAGCCTCACTGCGGGACGCGAGATCCCCTACGAGCAGTACTTC. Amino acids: CSLTAGREIPYEQYF.

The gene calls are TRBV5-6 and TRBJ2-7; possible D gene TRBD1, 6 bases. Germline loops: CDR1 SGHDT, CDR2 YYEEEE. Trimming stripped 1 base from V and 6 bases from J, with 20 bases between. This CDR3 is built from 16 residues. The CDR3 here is CASSLPLNREITEQYF. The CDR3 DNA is TGTGCCAGCAGCTTGCCCCTAAACAGGGAAATCACCGAGCAGTACTTC.

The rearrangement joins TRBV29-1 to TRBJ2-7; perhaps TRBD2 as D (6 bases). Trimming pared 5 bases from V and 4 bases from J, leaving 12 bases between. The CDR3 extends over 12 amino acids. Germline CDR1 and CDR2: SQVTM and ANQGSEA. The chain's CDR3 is CSVRVGGYEQYF. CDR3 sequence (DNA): TGCAGCGTTAGGGTAGGAGGGTACGAGCAGTACTTC.

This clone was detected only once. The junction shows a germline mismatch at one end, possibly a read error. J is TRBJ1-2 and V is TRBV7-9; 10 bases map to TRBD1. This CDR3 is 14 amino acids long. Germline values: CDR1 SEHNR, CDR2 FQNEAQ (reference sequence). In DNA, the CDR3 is TGTGCCAGCAGCTCTACCGGGACAGGGGATGGCTACCCCTTC. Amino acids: CASSSTGTGDGYPF.

Here the CDR3 reads CASSEGTLSTDTQYF. DNA for the CDR3: TGTGCCAGCAGTGAGGGGACATTGAGCACAGATACGCAGTATTTT. V is TRBV2 and J is TRBJ2-3, with TRBD1 as a possible D gene (6 bases). With 3 bases removed from V and 0 bases from J, the gap between germline ends came to 10 bases. There are 15 residues in the CDR3. Germline-derived CDR1 and CDR2 are SNHLY and FYNNEI. Full variable domain (missing parts from reference TRBV2 and TRBJ2-3): EPEVTQTPSHQVTQMGQEVILRCVPISNHLYFYWYRQILGQKVEFLVSFYNNEISEKSEIFDDQFSVERPDGSNFTLKIRSTKLEDSAMYFCASSEGTLSTDTQYFGPGTRLTVL.